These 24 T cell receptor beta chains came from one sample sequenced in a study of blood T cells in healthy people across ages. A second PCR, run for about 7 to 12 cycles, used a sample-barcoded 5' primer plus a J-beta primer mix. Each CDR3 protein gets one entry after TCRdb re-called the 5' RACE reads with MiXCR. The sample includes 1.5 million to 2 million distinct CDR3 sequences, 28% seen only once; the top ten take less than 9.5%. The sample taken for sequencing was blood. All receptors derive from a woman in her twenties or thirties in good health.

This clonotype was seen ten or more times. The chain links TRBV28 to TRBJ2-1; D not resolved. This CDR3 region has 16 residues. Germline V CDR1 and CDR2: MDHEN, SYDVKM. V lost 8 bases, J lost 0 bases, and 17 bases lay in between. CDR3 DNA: TGTGCCAGCCTCCCTCCGGGCCAAAGCTCCTACAATGAGCAGTTCTTC. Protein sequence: CASLPPGQSSYNEQFF.

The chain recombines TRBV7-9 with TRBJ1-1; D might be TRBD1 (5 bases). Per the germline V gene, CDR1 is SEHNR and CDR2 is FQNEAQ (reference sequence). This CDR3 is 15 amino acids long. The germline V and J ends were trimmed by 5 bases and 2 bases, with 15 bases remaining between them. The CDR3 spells CASSPARAPNTEAFF. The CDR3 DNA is TGTGCCAGCAGCCCAGCCAGGGCACCTAACACTGAAGCTTTCTTT.

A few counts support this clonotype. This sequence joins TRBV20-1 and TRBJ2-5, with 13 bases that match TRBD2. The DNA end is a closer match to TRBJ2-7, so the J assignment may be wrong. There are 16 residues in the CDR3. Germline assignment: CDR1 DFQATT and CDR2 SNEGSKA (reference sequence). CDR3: CSASFLLAGGTYEQYF. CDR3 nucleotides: TGCAGTGCGTCCTTCTTACTAGCGGGGGGGACCTACGAGCAGTACTTC.

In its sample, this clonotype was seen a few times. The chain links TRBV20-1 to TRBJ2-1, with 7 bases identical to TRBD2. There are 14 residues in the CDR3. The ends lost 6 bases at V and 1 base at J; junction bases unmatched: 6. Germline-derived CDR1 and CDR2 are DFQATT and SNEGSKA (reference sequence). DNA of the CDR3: TGCAGTGCCCACACTAGCGCTTCCTACAATGAGCAGTTCTTC. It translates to CSAHTSASYNEQFF.

CDR3 in amino acids: CASGSTGVTEAFF. The CDR3 nucleotides read TGTGCTAGTGGTTCCACCGGGGTCACTGAAGCTTTCTTT. V gene TRBV12-5 combines with J gene TRBJ1-1, with unresolved D. Trimming removed 4 bases at V and 4 bases at J, with 10 bases between. Germline CDR1 and CDR2: LGHNT and FRNRAP. The CDR3 loop spans 13 amino acids.

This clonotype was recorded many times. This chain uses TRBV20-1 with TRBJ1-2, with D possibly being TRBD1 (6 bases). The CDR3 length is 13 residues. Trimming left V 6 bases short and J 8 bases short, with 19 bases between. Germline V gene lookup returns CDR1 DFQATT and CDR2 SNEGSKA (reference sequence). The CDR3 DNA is TGCAGTGCCCCAGGTTATGACAGGAACGGCTACACCTTC. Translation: CSAPGYDRNGYTF.

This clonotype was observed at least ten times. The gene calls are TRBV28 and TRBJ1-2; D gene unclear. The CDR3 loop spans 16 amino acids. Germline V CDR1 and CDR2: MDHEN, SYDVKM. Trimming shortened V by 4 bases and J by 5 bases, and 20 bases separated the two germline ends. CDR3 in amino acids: CASSSGGAASRYGYTF. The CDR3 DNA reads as TGTGCCAGCAGTTCCGGTGGAGCGGCCTCTAGATATGGCTACACCTTC.

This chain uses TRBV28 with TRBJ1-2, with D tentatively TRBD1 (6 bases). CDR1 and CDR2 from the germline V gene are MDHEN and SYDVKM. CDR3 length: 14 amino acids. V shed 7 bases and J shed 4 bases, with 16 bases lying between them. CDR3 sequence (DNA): TGTGCCAGCACTACCCAGGACAGTTTCTATGGCTACACCTTC. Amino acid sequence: CASTTQDSFYGYTF.

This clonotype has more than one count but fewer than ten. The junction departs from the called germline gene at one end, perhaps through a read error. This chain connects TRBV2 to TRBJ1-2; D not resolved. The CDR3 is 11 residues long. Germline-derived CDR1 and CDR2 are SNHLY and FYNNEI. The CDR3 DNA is TGTGCCAGTAGTGGACACTATGGCTACACCTTC. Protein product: CASSGHYGYTF.

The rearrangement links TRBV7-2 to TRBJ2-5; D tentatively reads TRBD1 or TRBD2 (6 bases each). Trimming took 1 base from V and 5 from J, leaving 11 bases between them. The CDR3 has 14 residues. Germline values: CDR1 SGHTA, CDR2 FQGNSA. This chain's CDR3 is CASSLDGGRETQYF. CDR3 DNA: TGTGCCAGCAGCTTAGACGGGGGCAGGGAGACCCAGTACTTC. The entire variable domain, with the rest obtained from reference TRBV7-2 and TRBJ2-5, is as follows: GAGVSQSPSNKVTEKGKDVELRCDPISGHTALYWYRQSLGQGLEFLIYFQGNSAPDKSGLPSDRFSAERTGGSVSTLTIQRTQQEDSAVYLCASSLDGGRETQYFGPGTRLLVL.

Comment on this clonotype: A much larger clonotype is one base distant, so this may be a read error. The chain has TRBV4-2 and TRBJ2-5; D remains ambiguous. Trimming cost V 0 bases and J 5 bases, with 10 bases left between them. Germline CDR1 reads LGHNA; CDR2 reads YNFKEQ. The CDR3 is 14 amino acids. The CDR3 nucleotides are TGTGCCAGCAGCCAAGATTGGAGTGCGGAGACCCAGTACTTC. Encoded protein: CASSQDWSAETQYF.

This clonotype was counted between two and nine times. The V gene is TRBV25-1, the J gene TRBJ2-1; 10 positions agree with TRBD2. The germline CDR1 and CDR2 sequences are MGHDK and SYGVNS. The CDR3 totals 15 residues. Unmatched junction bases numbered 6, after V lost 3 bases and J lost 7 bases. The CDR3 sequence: CASSDTSGKKNEQFF. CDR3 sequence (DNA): TGTGCCAGCAGTGATACTAGCGGGAAGAAGAATGAGCAGTTCTTC.

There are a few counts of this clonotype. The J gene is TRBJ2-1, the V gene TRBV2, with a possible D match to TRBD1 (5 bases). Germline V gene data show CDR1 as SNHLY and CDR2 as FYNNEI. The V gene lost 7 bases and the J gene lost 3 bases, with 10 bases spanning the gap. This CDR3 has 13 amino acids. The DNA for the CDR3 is TGTGCCAGCATTCTTCAGGGCTACAATGAGCAGTTCTTC. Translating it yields CASILQGYNEQFF.

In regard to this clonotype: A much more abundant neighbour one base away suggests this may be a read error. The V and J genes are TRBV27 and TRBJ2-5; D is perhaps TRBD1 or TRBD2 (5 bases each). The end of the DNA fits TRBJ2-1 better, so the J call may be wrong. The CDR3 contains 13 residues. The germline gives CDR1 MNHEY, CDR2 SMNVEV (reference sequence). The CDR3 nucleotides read TGTGCCAGCAGGAGGGGAACCCAAGAGACCCAGTTCTTC. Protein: CASRRGTQETQFF.

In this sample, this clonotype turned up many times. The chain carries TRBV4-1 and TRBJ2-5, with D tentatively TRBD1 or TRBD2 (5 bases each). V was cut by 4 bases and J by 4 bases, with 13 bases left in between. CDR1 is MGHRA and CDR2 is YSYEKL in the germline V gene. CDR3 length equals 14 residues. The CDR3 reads CASSRNSRGETQYF. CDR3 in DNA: TGCGCCAGCAGCCGAAACTCGAGGGGAGAGACCCAGTACTTC.

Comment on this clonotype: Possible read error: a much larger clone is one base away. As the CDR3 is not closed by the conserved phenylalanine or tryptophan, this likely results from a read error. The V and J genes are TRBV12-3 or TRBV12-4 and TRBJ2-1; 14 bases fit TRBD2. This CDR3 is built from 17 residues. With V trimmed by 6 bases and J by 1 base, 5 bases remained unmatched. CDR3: CASSKGTSGRSYNEQFS. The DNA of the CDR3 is TGTGCCAGCAGCAAAGGGACTAGCGGGAGATCCTACAATGAGCAGTTCTCC.

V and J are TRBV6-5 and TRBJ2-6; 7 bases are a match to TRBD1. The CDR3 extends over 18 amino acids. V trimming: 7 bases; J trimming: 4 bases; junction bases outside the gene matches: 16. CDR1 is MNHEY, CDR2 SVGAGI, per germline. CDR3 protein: CASIKERGRRSGANVLTF. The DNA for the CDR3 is TGTGCCAGCATTAAAGAGAGGGGGCGGAGGTCCGGGGCCAACGTCCTGACTTTC.

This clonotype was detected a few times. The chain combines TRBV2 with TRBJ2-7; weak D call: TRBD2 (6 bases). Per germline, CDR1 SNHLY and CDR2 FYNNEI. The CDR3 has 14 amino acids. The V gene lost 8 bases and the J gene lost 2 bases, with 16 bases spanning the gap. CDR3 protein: CASLEASAAYEQYF. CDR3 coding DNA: TGTGCCAGCCTGGAGGCTAGCGCGGCCTACGAGCAGTACTTC.

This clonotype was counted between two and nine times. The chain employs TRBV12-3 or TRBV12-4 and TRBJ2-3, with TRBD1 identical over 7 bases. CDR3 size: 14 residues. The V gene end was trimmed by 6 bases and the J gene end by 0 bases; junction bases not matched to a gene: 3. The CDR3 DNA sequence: TGTGCCAGCAGCGGGACAGCTAGCACAGATACGCAGTATTTT. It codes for CASSGTASTDTQYF.

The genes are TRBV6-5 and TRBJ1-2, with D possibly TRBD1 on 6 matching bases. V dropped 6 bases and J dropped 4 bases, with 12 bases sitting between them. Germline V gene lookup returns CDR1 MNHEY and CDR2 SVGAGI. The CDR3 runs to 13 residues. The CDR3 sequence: CASSRTASYGYTF. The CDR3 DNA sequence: TGTGCCAGCAGCCGGACAGCTAGCTATGGCTACACCTTC.

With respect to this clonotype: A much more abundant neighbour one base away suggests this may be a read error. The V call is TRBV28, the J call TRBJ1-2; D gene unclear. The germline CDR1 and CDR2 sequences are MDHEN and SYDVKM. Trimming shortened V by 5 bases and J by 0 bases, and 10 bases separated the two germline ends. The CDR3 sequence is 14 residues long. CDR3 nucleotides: TGTGCCAGCAGTCCCGGGAAAACTAACTATGGCTACACCTTC. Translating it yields CASSPGKTNYGYTF.

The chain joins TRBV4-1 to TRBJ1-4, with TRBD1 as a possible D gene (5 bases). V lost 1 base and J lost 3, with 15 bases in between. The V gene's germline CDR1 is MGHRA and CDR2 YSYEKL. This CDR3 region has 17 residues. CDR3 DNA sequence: TGCGCCAGCAGCCAAGTCAGAGGGAAAGGGGCTAATGAAAAACTGTTTTTT. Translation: CASSQVRGKGANEKLFF.

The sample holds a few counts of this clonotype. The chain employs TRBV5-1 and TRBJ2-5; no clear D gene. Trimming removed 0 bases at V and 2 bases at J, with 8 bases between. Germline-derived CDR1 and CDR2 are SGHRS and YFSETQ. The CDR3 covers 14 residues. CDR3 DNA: TGCGCCAGCAGCTTGGCACAAAGGCAAGAGACCCAGTACTTC. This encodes CASSLAQRQETQYF. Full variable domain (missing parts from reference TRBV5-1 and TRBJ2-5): KAGVTQTPRYLIKTRGQQVTLSCSPISGHRSVSWYQQTPGQGLQFLFEYFSETQRNKGNFPGRFSGRQFSNSRSEMNVSTLELGDSALYLCASSLAQRQETQYFGPGTRLLVL.

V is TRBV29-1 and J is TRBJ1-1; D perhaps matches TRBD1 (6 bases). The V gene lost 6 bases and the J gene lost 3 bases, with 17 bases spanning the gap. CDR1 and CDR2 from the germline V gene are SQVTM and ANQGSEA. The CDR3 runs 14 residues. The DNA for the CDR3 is TGCAGCGTAGAGGACAGCGATTTGGACACTGAAGCTTTCTTT. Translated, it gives CSVEDSDLDTEAFF.